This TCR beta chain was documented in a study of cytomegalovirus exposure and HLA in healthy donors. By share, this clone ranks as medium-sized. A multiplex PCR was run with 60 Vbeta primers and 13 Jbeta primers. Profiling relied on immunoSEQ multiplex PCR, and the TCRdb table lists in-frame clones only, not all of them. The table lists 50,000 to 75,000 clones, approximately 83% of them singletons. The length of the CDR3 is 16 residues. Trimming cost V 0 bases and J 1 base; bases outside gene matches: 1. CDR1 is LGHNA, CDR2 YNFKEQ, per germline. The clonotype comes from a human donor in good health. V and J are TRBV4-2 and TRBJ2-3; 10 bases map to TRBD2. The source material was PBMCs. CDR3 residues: CASSQDLAGGTDTQYF. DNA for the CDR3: TGTGCCAGCAGCCAAGATCTAGCGGGGGGCACAGATACGCAGTATTTT.